The clone carrying this T cell receptor beta chain occurred once. Its antigen is unknown. The CDR3 contains 15 residues. Trimming took 5 bases from V and 4 from J; bases not matched to a gene: 8. CDR1 and CDR2 from the germline V gene are MNHEY and SVGAGI. Every sample had a minimum of 6 million PBMCs isolated. These data are taken from a study of blood T cells in healthy people across ages. Study findings and constraints: In long-lived donors, naive CD4+ cell counts and diversity exceeded those of aged donors. Naive T cell percentage strongly correlated with TCR beta diversity. Age showed a roughly linear inverse relationship with TCR beta diversity per million T cells.

Next came a second PCR, run for roughly 7 to 12 cycles, which used a sample-barcoded 5' primer along with a J-beta primer mix. TCRdb reanalysed the 5' RACE reads using MiXCR and keeps one entry per CDR3 protein. The sample includes 660,000 or so distinct CDR3 sequences, 58% of them seen just once. The sequence was obtained from a man in his 60s in good health. The rearrangement links TRBV6-5 to TRBJ2-1; 7 bases are a match to TRBD1. Sequenced sample: blood. The CDR3 DNA reads TGTGCCAGCAGTCACCGAGCGGACAGGTACAATGAGCAGTTCTTC. Its protein product is CASSHRADRYNEQFF.